This record concerns one TCR beta chain sequence. Its specificity is unknown. Sequencing was performed with immunoSEQ multiplex PCR; in TCRdb, only in-frame clones are kept and a portion is missing. The sample lists more than 300,000 clones, roughly 79% occurring once. Germline CDR1 and CDR2: SGHRS and YFSETQ. This CDR3 contains 15 residues. Trimming shortened V by 0 bases and J by 4 bases, and 14 bases separated the two germline ends. This entry comes from a study of cytotoxic CD8 clonotypes in ibrutinib-treated CLL. Frozen-stored PBMCs produced approximately 2 micrograms of genomic DNA for TCR beta libraries. The study's findings and limits: Clonality rose at ibrutinib response, held steady in sustained remission, and fell toward baseline at progression. Pretreatment clonality was elevated relative to age-matched healthy donors and paralleled circulating CD8+ T-cell counts.

The material sequenced was PBMCs, taken before ibrutinib treatment. This sequence joins TRBV5-1 and TRBJ2-7; tentative D call: TRBD1 (5 bases). The TCR sequence derives from a human donor with chronic lymphocytic leukemia. The CDR3 loop is CASSLVPGMGYEQYF. In DNA form, the CDR3 reads TGCGCCAGCAGCTTGGTACCAGGGATGGGGTACGAGCAGTACTTC.